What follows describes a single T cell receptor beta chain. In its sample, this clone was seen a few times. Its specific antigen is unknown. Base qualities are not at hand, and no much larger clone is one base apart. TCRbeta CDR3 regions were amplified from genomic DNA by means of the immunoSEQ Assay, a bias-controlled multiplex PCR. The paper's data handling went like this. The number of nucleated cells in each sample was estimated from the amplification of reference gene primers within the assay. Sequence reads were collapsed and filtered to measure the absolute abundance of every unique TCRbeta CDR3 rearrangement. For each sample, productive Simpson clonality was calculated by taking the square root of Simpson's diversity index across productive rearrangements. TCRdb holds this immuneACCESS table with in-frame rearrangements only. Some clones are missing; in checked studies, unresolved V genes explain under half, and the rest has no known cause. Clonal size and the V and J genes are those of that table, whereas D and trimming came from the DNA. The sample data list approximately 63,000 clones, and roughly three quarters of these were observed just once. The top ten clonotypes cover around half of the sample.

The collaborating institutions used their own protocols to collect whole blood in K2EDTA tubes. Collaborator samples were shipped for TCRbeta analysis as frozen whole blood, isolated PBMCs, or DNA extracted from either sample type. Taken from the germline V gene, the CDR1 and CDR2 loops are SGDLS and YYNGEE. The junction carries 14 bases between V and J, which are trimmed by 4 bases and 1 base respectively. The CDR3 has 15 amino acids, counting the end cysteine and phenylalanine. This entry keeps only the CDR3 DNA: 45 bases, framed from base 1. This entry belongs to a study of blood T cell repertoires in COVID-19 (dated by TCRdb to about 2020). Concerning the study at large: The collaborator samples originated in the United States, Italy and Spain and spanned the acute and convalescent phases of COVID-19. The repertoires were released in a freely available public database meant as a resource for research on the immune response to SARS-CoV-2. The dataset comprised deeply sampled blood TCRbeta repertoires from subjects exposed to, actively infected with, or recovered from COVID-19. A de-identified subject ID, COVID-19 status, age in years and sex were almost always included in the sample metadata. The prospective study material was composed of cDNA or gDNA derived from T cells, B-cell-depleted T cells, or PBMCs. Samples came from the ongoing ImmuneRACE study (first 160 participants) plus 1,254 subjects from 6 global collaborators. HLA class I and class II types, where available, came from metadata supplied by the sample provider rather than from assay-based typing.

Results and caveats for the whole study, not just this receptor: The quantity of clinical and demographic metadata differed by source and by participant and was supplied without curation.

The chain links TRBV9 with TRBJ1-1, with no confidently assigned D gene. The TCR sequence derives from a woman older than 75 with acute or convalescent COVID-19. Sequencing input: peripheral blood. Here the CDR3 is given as CASSPPYPRNTEAFF. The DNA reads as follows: TGTGCCAGCAGCCCGCCATACCCCAGGAACACTGAAGCTTTCTTT.